This T cell receptor beta chain was sequenced during a study of T cells in Graves' hyperthyroidism and ophthalmopathy. The TCR beta CDR3 regions underwent amplification using RNA transcripts as the source. Primed by the HTBI set, a first-round RT-PCR was run on the TCR CDR3. TCRdb re-called the multiplex PCR reads through MiXCR, storing one row per CDR3 protein. Of fewer than 800,000 distinct CDR3 sequences in the sample, about a sixth were seen once. Findings and limits, study-wide: Most clonotypes expanded in thyroid above 0.001 were likewise present in blood.

The study defined stable Graves' hyperthyroidism as no ophthalmopathy progression within 18 months. For this clonotype: Its antigen is unknown.

Germline lookup yields CDR1 SGDLS and CDR2 YYNGEE. There are 13 residues in the CDR3. J lost 8 bases, V lost 5 bases, and 7 bases had no gene match. This clonotype originated in a man between 18 and 29 years old with Graves' hyperthyroidism. The chain uses TRBV9 and TRBJ2-1; TRBD2 matches 7 bases. The specimen sequenced was blood. CDR3 DNA: TGTGCCAGCAGGTATGACCGGGGGGATGAGCAGTTCTTC. This codes for CASRYDRGDEQFF.